These T cell receptor beta chains were read from a single sample in a study of shared clonotypes between healthy human individuals. Clones were sequenced by immunoSEQ multiplex PCR, and TCRdb holds only the in-frame ones, with some missing. The data show hundreds of thousands of clones, with around 96% seen just once and 0.11% held by the top ten. Sequenced input: naive CD8+ T cells sorted from blood. The receptors originated from a woman in her 30s in good health. Each CDR3 is given with its conserved first and last residue.

V	J	CDR3
TRBV6-1	TRBJ1-2	CASSEAGGYTF
TRBV6-5	TRBJ1-2	CASSGTGASGYTF
TRBV7-8	TRBJ2-7	CASSLGSPYEQYF
TRBV28	TRBJ2-7	CASSLRDRGSYEQYF
TRBV2	TRBJ2-1	CASEVGRSYNEQFF
TRBV5-6	TRBJ2-3	CASSHARLAGVTDTQYF
TRBV4-1	TRBJ1-1	CASSQVGTPAAFF
TRBV11-2	TRBJ2-7	CASSSGQVSYEQYF
TRBV28	TRBJ2-5	CASSSSLEAGDETQYF
TRBV27	TRBJ2-5	CASSGSGKTQYF
TRBV14	TRBJ2-7	CASSPKMLGTEQYF
TRBV5-1	TRBJ2-1	CASSLPSYYNEQFF
TRBV5-1	TRBJ1-2	CASSLTGSAYGYTF
TRBV27	TRBJ2-3	CASSSPGVVGRTDTQYF
TRBV19	TRBJ1-1	CASSISWRQGVDTEAFF
TRBV25-1	TRBJ2-3	CASSDRGEAVVADTQYF
TRBV19	TRBJ2-1	CASSTYGRVDEQFF
TRBV7-2	TRBJ2-3	CASSLVTGDPTDTQYF
TRBV2	TRBJ2-1	CASSGLAGYNEQFF
TRBV29-1	NA	CSVISERDASYEQYF
TRBV28	TRBJ2-1	CASRVTSESSYNEQFF
TRBV28	TRBJ2-7	CASSLTLLGEQYF
TRBV5-1	TRBJ2-5	CASGDGSARSQETQYF
TRBV4-1	TRBJ2-7	CASSQDLGGGVRYEQYF
TRBV7-9	TRBJ1-4	CASSIPQGASEKLFF
TRBV19	TRBJ2-7	CASSPGQGYAYEQYF
TRBV5-1	TRBJ2-7	CASSWTSGSSYEQYF
TRBV9	TRBJ2-1	CASSPPGGPDEQFF
TRBV27	TRBJ2-1	CASSRTGSYNEQFF
TRBV14	TRBJ2-7	CASSQASYEQYF
TRBV30	TRBJ2-7	CAWSKGRDRDSEQYF
TRBV6-6	TRBJ2-1	CASSSTSGPYNEQFF
TRBV4-1	TRBJ1-2	CASSQASAGVYGYTF
TRBV7-6	TRBJ1-3	CASSSGLTSSGNTIYF
TRBV5-1	TRBJ2-7	CASSPSGGSYEQYF
TRBV5-6	TRBJ2-1	CASSPGDNEQFF
TRBV11-2	TRBJ2-7	CASSPGGSAYEQYF
TRBV27	TRBJ1-2	CASRPGGGANYGYTF
TRBV30	TRBJ1-1	CAWSWGRIMNTEAFF
TRBV27	TRBJ2-1	CASSLAGHNEQFF
TRBV29-1	TRBJ2-3	CSVEGLAENTQYF
TRBV27	TRBJ2-6	CASSLHGASGANVLTF